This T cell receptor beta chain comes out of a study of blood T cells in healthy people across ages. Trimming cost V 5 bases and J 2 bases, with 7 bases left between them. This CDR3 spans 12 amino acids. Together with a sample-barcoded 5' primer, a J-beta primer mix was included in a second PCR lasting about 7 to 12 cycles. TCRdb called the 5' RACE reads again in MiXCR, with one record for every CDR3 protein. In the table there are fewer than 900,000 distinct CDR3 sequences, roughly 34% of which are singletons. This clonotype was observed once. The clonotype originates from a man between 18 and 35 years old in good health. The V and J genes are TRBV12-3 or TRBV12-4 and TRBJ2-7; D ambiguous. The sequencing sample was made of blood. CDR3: CASSRQAYEQYF. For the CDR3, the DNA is TGTGCCAGCAGTCGGCAGGCCTACGAGCAGTACTTC.